Listed here are 27 T cell receptor beta chains from one sample, sequenced in a study of siplizumab effects on memory and regulatory T cells. Libraries were prepared by immunoSEQ multiplex PCR; TCRdb keeps only in-frame clonotypes and omits some of them. The sample yields over 100,000 clones, about 90% seen once. What was sequenced was CD4+ T cells sorted from blood. The receptors were sampled from a human donor in good health.

In the case of this clone: Its ends do not fully match the called genes, so a read error is possible. The chain is built from TRBV2 and TRBJ2-3; the D gene could be TRBD1 or TRBD2 (5 bases each). CDR1 is SNHLY, CDR2 FYNNEI, per germline. This CDR3 is built from 17 residues. The DNA of the CDR3 is TGTGCCAGCAGGGAAGGGGACGGGCCCCTTGGAGCAGATACGCAGTATTTT. Translation: CASREGDGPLGADTQYF.

This clone has just one count. This rearrangement joins TRBV6-1 to TRBJ2-7; 7 nucleotides agree with TRBD1. This CDR3 spans 16 amino acids. From germline, CDR1 is MNHNS and CDR2 SASEGT. Trimming cost V 2 bases and J 3 bases; bases outside gene matches: 10. CDR3 protein: CASSEYRDSKRYEQYF. Here the CDR3 DNA reads TGTGCCAGCAGTGAATACCGGGACAGCAAGCGCTACGAGCAGTACTTC.

The chain links TRBV25-1 to TRBJ1-3; the match to TRBD1 covers 8 bases. Germline V gene lookup returns CDR1 MGHDK and CDR2 SYGVNS. Trimming removed 8 bases from V and 4 bases from J; junction bases left unmatched: 16. This CDR3 is 17 amino acids long. This CDR3 reads CASSRGQAGISGNTIYF. CDR3 bases: TGTGCCAGCTCAAGGGGACAGGCTGGGATTTCCGGAAACACCATATATTTT.

This clone appeared once. For the CDR3, the DNA is TGTGCCAGCAGCTTAGCGCGGGGAGTCCAAGAGACCCAGTACTTC. It codes for CASSLARGVQETQYF. The V and J genes are TRBV7-9 and TRBJ2-5, with D possibly being TRBD2 (6 bases). Germline values: CDR1 SEHNR, CDR2 FQNEAQ (reference sequence). The CDR3 spans 15 residues. Trimming took 0 bases from V and 1 from J, leaving 9 bases between them.

CDR3 residues: CASSYSGRGAYGYTF. DNA of the CDR3: TGTGCCAGCAGTTACTCTGGCAGGGGGGCCTATGGCTACACCTTC. The chain couples TRBV6-5 to TRBJ1-2, with TRBD1 matching over 7 bases. CDR3 length: 15 residues. The germline V gene encodes CDR1 MNHEY and CDR2 SVGAGI. The junction had 5 bases not matched to a gene; V was cut back by 0 bases and J by 4 bases.

The rearrangement links TRBV28 to TRBJ2-7, with D unclear. The ends were cut back, 6 bases at V and 5 bases at J, with 17 bases in the middle. The germline V gene has CDR1 MDHEN and CDR2 SYDVKM. The CDR3 length is 14 residues. CDR3 nucleotides: TGTGCCAGCAGCCAAGCCAGTCGTGAGGACGAGCAGTACTTC. Its translation is CASSQASREDEQYF.

The V call is TRBV7-9, the J call TRBJ2-1, with 8 bases lining up with TRBD2. Unmatched junction bases numbered 11, after V lost 5 bases and J lost 5 bases. This CDR3 comprises 16 residues. Germline values: CDR1 SEHNR, CDR2 FQNEAQ (reference sequence). The CDR3 is CASSSDGTRPNNEQFF. CDR3 sequence (DNA): TGTGCCAGCAGCAGCGACGGGACTAGACCTAACAATGAGCAGTTCTTC. The full variable domain, its missing parts supplied by reference TRBV7-9 and TRBJ2-1, is DTGVSQNPRHKITKRGQNVTFRCDPISEHNRLYWYRQTLGQGPEFLTYFQNEAQLEKSRLLSDRFSAERPKGSFSTLEIQRTEQGDSAMYLCASSSDGTRPNNEQFFGPGTRLTVL.

CDR3 loop: CASISSPSVRVYNEQFF. CDR3 DNA: TGCGCCAGCATCTCCTCCCCGAGCGTTAGGGTTTACAATGAGCAGTTCTTC. The J gene is TRBJ2-1, the V gene TRBV10-2; D unclear. The V and J ends lost 7 bases and 4 bases respectively, with 23 bases between them. The CDR3 sequence is 17 residues long. In germline, CDR1 is WSHSY, CDR2 SAAADI.

This chain links TRBV11-2 with TRBJ1-4, with D uncertain. The germline gives CDR1 SGHAT, CDR2 FQNNGV. The CDR3 is 13 amino acids. The V end lost 3 bases, the J end lost 4 bases, and 6 bases lay between the germline ends. The CDR3 region is CASSLQINEKLFF. CDR3 coding DNA: TGTGCCAGCAGCTTGCAGATTAATGAAAAACTGTTTTTT. Full variable domain (missing parts from reference TRBV11-2 and TRBJ1-4): EAGVAQSPRYKIIEKRQSVAFWCNPISGHATLYWYQQILGQGPKLLIQFQNNGVVDDSQLPKDRFSAERLKGVDSTLKIQPAKLEDSAVYLCASSLQINEKLFFGSGTQLSVL.

The CDR3 nucleotides are TGTGCCAGCAGATCCCGGATTAACACCGGGGAGCTGTTTTTT. Translated, it gives CASRSRINTGELFF. This chain uses TRBV6-5 with TRBJ2-2; D remains unclear. V lost 6 bases to trimming and J lost 2 bases, with 10 bases between them. Germline-derived CDR1 and CDR2 are MNHEY and SVGAGI. The CDR3 consists of 14 residues.

The J gene is TRBJ2-3, the V gene TRBV11-2; 9 nucleotides line up with TRBD2. Germline V gene sequence: CDR1 SGHAT, CDR2 FQNNGV. V dropped 5 bases and J dropped 3; count of bases not matched to a gene: 9. The CDR3 is 16 amino acids. The CDR3 reads CASSPLGGGATDTQYF. DNA of the CDR3: TGTGCCAGCAGCCCTCTCGGCGGGGGGGCAACAGATACGCAGTATTTT. The full variable domain, rest sourced from reference TRBV11-2 and TRBJ2-3, is EAGVAQSPRYKIIEKRQSVAFWCNPISGHATLYWYQQILGQGPKLLIQFQNNGVVDDSQLPKDRFSAERLKGVDSTLKIQPAKLEDSAVYLCASSPLGGGATDTQYFGPGTRLTVL.

This clone appeared a single time. The V and J genes are TRBV19 and TRBJ2-5, with 11 bases fitting TRBD1. The V gene's germline CDR1 is LNHDA and CDR2 SQIVND (reference sequence). Trimming removed 5 bases from V and 5 bases from J; junction bases left unmatched: 10. The CDR3 totals 16 residues. The CDR3: CASSRTGTGGLETQYF. CDR3 DNA sequence: TGTGCCAGTAGTCGGACTGGGACAGGGGGGTTGGAGACCCAGTACTTC.

V gene TRBV28 combines with J gene TRBJ1-5, with 9 bases identical to TRBD1. Germline CDR1 reads MDHEN; CDR2 reads SYDVKM. Unmatched junction bases numbered 8, after V lost 7 bases and J lost 7 bases. The CDR3 has 14 residues. CDR3 nucleotides: TGTGCCAGCAATCCGGGACAGGGCGGACAGCCCCAGCATTTT. This codes for CASNPGQGGQPQHF. The full variable domain, in which reference TRBV28 and TRBJ1-5 provide the parts outside the CDR3, is DVKVTQSSRYLVKRTGEKVFLECVQDMDHENMFWYRQDPGLGLRLIYFSYDVKMKEKGDIPEGYSVSREKKERFSLILESASTNQTSMYLCASNPGQGGQPQHFGDGTRLSIL.

In its sample, this clone was seen once. This chain links TRBV27 with TRBJ1-2; a weak D match, TRBD1 (5 bases). The length of the CDR3 is 13 residues. Looked up from germline, CDR1 is MNHEY and CDR2 is SMNVEV (reference sequence). V was pared by 3 bases and J by 8 bases, with 13 bases between. The CDR3 loop reads CASSLSGDGGYTF. The CDR3 region has the DNA TGTGCCAGCAGTTTGTCGGGGGATGGAGGCTACACCTTC.

This chain connects TRBV9 to TRBJ1-1; no firm D call. CDR3 length equals 14 residues. Germline V gene lookup returns CDR1 SGDLS and CDR2 YYNGEE. Trimming removed 2 bases from V and 3 bases from J, with 11 bases in between. The CDR3 coding sequence is TGTGCCAGCAGCGTCCGGGGATGGGACACTGAAGCTTTCTTT. Translation gives CASSVRGWDTEAFF.

The V call is TRBV9, the J call TRBJ2-7; D possibly uses TRBD1 or TRBD2 (5 bases each). Per germline, CDR1 SGDLS and CDR2 YYNGEE. V lost 3 bases and J lost 2, with 15 bases in between. The CDR3 totals 15 residues. This CDR3 is CASSDGGGNTYEQYF. The DNA for the CDR3 is TGTGCCAGCAGCGATGGTGGGGGTAACACCTACGAGCAGTACTTC.

V gene TRBV11-3 combines with J gene TRBJ2-1, with 13 bases fitting TRBD2. CDR1 is SGHNT, CDR2 YENEEA, per germline. Germline trimming cut 5 bases from V and 8 bases from J; bases unmatched to any gene: 6. This CDR3 has 15 amino acids. The chain's CDR3 is CASSRTSGRSDEQFF. The CDR3 bases are TGTGCCAGCAGCCGGACTAGCGGGAGATCAGATGAGCAGTTCTTC.

This clone was counted once. The chain couples TRBV20-1 to TRBJ2-7; possibly TRBD1 for D (6 bases). V was pared by 6 bases and J by 6 bases, with 9 bases between. Germline CDR1 is DFQATT and CDR2 is SNEGSKA (reference sequence). CDR3 length: 10 residues. The CDR3 loop reads CSARGGEQYF. The DNA of the CDR3 is TGCAGTGCGCGAGGGGGCGAGCAGTACTTC.

The V call is TRBV9, the J call TRBJ2-7; TRBD2 agrees at 10 bases. In germline, CDR1 is SGDLS, CDR2 YYNGEE. V shed 4 bases and J 7 bases; nucleotides not matched to a gene: 5. The CDR3 has 13 amino acids. Here the CDR3 reads CASSPPGLAEQYF. The CDR3 region has the DNA TGTGCCAGCAGCCCACCGGGACTAGCGGAGCAGTACTTC.

This chain joins TRBV6-5 and TRBJ2-6; D perhaps matches TRBD2 (6 bases). Germline V gene data show CDR1 as MNHEY and CDR2 as SVGAGI. The CDR3 runs to 14 residues. V lost 6 bases, J lost 2 bases, and 8 bases lay in between. As DNA, the CDR3 is TGTGCCAGCAGCCGGGGGACTGGGGCCAACGTCCTGACTTTC. This encodes CASSRGTGANVLTF.

This clone was detected once. The CDR3: CASSLRASFTEQFF. Written as DNA, the CDR3 is TGTGCCAGCAGTTTGAGGGCCTCTTTCACTGAGCAGTTCTTC. The genes are TRBV27 and TRBJ2-1; tentative D call: TRBD2 (5 bases). This CDR3 comprises 14 residues. V shed 3 bases and J shed 9 bases, with 15 bases lying between them. Germline V gene sequence: CDR1 MNHEY, CDR2 SMNVEV (reference sequence).

The V call is TRBV7-6, the J call TRBJ1-3, with D unclear. The CDR3 covers 11 residues. The V gene lost 2 bases and the J gene lost 7 bases, with 3 bases spanning the gap. Germline CDR1 is SGHVS and CDR2 is FNYEAQ. CDR3 nucleotides: TGTGCCAGCAGCTTAACCAACACCATATATTTT. Protein product: CASSLTNTIYF.

As concerns this clone: Germline and junction disagree at one end, which may indicate a read error. The J gene is TRBJ2-1, the V gene TRBV2; D is perhaps TRBD1 or TRBD2 (5 bases each). CDR3 length: 15 residues. The germline CDR1 and CDR2 sequences are SNHLY and FYNNEI. CDR3 sequence (DNA): TGTGCCGGCAGCCGCGCTGGTTCGGGGCAGGGCGTGAAGTTCTTC. Amino acid sequence: CAGSRAGSGQGVKFF.

The gene calls are TRBV18 and TRBJ1-4, with TRBD1 identical over 10 bases. V was clipped by 5 bases and J by 7 bases; unmatched bases: 10. This CDR3 is 16 amino acids long. CDR1 and CDR2 from the germline V gene are KGHSH and LQKENI. DNA for the CDR3: TGTGCCAGCTCATACGACAGGGGGCATATGAGTGAAAAACTGTTTTTT. Its protein is CASSYDRGHMSEKLFF. Together with reference TRBV18 and TRBJ1-4, the CDR3 gives the full variable domain: NAGVMQNPRHLVRRRGQEARLRCSPMKGHSHVYWYRQLPEEGLKFMVYLQKENIIDESGMPKERFSAEFPKEGPSILRIQQVVRGDSAAYFCASSYDRGHMSEKLFFGSGTQLSVL.

The chain employs TRBV6-1 and TRBJ2-3; D not certain. The V end lost 3 bases, the J end lost 2 bases, and 3 bases lay between the germline ends. Germline V gene lookup returns CDR1 MNHNS and CDR2 SASEGT. The CDR3 consists of 12 residues. The CDR3 region is CASSEATDTQYF. CDR3 bases: TGTGCCAGCAGTGAGGCCACAGATACGCAGTATTTT.

This chain joins TRBV2 and TRBJ1-1; D is perhaps TRBD1 (5 bases). Between the trimmed V and J ends, which lost 4 bases and 5 bases, there was a span of 14 bases. Germline lookup yields CDR1 SNHLY and CDR2 FYNNEI. This CDR3 contains 14 residues. The chain's CDR3 is CASSVEQGMTEAFF. CDR3 DNA: TGTGCCAGCAGTGTTGAGCAGGGCATGACTGAAGCTTTCTTT.

V and J are TRBV7-8 and TRBJ1-1; 9 nucleotides align to TRBD1. Germline loops: CDR1 SGHVS, CDR2 FQNEAQ. The CDR3 has 16 residues. J was trimmed by 1 base and V by 3 bases; bases with no gene match: 6. The CDR3 DNA sequence: TGTGCCAGCAGCTTCGGACAGGGGACCTCGAACACTGAAGCTTTCTTT. Translation gives CASSFGQGTSNTEAFF. Variable domain in full (rest from reference TRBV7-8 and TRBJ1-1): GAGVSQSPRYKVAKRGQDVALRCDPISGHVSLFWYQQALGQGPEFLTYFQNEAQLDKSGLPSDRFFAERPEGSVSTLKIQRTQQEDSAVYLCASSFGQGTSNTEAFFGQGTRLTVV.